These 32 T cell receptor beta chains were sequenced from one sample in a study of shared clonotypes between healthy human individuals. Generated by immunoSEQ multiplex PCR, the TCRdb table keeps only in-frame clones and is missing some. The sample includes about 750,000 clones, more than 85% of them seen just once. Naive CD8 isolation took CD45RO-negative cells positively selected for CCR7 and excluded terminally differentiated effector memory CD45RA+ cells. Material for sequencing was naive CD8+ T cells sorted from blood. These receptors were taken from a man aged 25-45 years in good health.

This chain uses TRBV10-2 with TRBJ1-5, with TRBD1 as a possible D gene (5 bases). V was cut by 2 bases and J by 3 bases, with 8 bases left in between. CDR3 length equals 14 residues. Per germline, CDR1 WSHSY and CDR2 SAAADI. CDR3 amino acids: CASSEDRYNQPQHF. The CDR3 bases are TGCGCCAGCAGTGAGGACAGATACAATCAGCCCCAGCATTTT.

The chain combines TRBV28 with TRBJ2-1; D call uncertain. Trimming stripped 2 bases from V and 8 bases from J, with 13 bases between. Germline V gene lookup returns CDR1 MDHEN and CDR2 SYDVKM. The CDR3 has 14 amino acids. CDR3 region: CASSLRSSGDEQFF. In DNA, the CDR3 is TGTGCCAGCAGTTTACGGTCCTCGGGCGATGAGCAGTTCTTC.

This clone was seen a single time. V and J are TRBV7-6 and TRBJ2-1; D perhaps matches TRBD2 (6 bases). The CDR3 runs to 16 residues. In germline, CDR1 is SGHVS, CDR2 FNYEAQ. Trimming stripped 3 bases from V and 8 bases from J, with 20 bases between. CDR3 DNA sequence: TGTGCCAGCAGCTTGGATTCGGGGGAGGTGTTAGATGAGCAGTTCTTC. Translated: CASSLDSGEVLDEQFF.

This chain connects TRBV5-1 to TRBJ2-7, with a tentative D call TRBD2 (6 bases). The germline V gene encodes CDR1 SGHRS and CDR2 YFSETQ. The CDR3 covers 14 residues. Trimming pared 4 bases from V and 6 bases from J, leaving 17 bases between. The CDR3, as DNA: TGCGCCAGCAGCCTGGGACCAGGGCGGGGCGAGCAGTACTTC. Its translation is CASSLGPGRGEQYF.

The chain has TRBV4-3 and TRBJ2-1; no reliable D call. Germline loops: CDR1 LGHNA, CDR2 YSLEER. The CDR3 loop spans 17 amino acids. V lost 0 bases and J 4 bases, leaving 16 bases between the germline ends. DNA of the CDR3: TGCGCCAGCAGCCAAGATTGGGCCGCAGCCCCTTACAATGAGCAGTTCTTC. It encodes CASSQDWAAAPYNEQFF.

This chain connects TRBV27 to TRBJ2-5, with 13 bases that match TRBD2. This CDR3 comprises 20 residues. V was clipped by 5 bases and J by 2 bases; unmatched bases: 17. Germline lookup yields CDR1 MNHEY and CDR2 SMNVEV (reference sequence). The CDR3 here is CASSPTARLAGGYLQETQYF. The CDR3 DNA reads TGTGCCAGCAGTCCTACGGCCCGACTAGCGGGAGGCTACCTACAAGAGACCCAGTACTTC.

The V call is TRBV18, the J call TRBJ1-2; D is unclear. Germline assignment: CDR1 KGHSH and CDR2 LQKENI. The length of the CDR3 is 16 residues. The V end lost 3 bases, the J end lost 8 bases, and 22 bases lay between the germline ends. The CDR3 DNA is TGTGCCAGCTCACCCCCTTCAGGATCCGGGCTTGAGGGCTACACCTTC. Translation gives CASSPPSGSGLEGYTF.

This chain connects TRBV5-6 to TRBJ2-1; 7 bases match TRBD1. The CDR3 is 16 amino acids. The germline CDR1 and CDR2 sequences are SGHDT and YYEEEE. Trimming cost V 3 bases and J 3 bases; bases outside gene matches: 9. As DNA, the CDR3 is TGTGCCAGCAGCTGGCCAGACAGGGACCTCTACAATGAGCAGTTCTTC. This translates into CASSWPDRDLYNEQFF.

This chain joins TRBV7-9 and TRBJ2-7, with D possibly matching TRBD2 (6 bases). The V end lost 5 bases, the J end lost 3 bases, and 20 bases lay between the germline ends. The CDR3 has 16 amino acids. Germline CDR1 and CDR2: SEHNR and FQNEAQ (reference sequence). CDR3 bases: TGTGCCAGCAGCCCGCGAGGAGGGCCTTTCTACTACGAGCAGTACTTC. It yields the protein CASSPRGGPFYYEQYF.

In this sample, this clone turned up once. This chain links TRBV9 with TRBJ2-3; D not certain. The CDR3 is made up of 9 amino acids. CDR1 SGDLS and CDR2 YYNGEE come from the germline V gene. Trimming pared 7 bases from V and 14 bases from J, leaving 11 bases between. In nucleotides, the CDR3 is TGTGCCAGCGGCTCCGACTTGTATTTT. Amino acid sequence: CASGSDLYF.

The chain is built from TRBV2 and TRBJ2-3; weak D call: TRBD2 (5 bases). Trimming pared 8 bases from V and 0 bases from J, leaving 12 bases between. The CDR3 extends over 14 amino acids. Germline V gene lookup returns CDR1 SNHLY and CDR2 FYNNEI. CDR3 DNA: TGTGCCAGCGGGAGACCTACTAGCACAGATACGCAGTATTTT. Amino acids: CASGRPTSTDTQYF.

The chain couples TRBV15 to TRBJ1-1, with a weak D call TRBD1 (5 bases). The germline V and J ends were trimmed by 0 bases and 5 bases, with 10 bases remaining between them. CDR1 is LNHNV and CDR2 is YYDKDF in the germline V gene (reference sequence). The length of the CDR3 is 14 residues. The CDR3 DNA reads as TGTGCCACCAGCAGAGATCGCAAGGGGACTGAAGCTTTCTTT. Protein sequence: CATSRDRKGTEAFF.

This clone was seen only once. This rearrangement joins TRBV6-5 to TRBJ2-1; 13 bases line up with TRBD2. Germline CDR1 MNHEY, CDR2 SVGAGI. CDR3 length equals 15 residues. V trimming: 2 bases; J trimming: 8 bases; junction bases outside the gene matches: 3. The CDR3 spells CASSYGTSGTYEQFF. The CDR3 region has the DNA TGTGCCAGCAGTTACGGGACTAGCGGGACATATGAGCAGTTCTTC.

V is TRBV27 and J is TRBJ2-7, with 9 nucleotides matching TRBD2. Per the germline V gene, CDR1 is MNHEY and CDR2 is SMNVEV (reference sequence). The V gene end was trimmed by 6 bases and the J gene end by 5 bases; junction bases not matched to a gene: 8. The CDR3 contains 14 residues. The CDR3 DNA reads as TGTGCCAGCAGACTTAGCGGGAGTCGCAACGAGCAGTACTTC. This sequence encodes CASRLSGSRNEQYF.

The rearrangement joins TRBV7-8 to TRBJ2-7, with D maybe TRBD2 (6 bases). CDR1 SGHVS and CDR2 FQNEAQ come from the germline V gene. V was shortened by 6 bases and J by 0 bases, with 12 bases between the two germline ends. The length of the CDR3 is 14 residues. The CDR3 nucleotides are TGTGCCAGCAGTATTACGGGGGACTCCTACGAGCAGTACTTC. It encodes CASSITGDSYEQYF.

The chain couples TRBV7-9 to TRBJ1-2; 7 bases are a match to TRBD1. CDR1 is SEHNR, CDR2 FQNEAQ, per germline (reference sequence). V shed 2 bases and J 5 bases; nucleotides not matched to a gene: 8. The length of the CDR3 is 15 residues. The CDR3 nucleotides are TGTGCCAGCAGCTTATTCCCGACAGGGACTTATGGCTACACCTTC. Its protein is CASSLFPTGTYGYTF.

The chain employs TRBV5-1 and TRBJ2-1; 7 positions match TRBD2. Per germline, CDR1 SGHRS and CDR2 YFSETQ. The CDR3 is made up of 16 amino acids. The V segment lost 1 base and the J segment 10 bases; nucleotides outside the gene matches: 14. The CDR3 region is CASSLTAGSGQREQFF. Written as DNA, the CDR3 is TGCGCCAGCAGCTTGACAGCGGGATCCGGTCAAAGGGAGCAGTTCTTC.

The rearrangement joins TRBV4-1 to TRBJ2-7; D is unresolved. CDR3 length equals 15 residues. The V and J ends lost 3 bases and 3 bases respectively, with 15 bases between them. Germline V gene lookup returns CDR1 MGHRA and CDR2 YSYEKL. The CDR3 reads CASSQGLGGIYEQYF. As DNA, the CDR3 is TGCGCCAGCAGCCAGGGCCTTGGCGGAATCTACGAGCAGTACTTC.

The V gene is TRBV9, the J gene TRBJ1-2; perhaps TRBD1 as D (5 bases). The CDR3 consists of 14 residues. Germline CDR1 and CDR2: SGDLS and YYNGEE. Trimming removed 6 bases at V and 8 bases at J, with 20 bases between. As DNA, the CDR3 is TGTGCCAGCACAAACGGGGCAGCGTCGGGGGGCTACACCTTC. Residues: CASTNGAASGGYTF.

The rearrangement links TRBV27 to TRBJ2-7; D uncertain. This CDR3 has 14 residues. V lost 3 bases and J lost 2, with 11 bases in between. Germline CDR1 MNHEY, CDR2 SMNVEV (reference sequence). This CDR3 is CASSFPDGTYEQYF. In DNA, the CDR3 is TGTGCCAGCAGTTTCCCGGACGGCACCTACGAGCAGTACTTC.

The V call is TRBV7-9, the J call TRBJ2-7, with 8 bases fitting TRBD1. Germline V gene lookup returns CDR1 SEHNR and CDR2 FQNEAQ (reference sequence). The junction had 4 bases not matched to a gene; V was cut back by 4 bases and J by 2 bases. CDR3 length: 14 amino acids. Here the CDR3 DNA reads TGTGCCAGCAGCTATCCGGGACAGGCCTACGAGCAGTACTTC. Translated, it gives CASSYPGQAYEQYF.

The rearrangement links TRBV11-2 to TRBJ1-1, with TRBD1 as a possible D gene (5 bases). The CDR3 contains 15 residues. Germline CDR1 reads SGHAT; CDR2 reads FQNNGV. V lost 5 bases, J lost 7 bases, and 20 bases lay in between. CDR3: CASSGGLGERIEAFF. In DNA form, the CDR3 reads TGTGCCAGCAGCGGGGGACTCGGGGAAAGGATTGAAGCTTTCTTT.

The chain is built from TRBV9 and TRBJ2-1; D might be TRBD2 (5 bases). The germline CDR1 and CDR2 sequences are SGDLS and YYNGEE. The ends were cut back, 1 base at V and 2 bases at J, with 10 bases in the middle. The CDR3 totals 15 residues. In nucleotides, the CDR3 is TGTGCCAGCAGCGTATGGGAGTACCCCTACAATGAGCAGTTCTTC. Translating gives CASSVWEYPYNEQFF.

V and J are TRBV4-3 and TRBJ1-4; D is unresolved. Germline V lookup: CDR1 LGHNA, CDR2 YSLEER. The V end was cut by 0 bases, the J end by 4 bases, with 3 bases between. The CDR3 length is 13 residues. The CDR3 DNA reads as TGCGCCAGCAGCCAAGATATTAATGAAAAACTGTTTTTT. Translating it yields CASSQDINEKLFF.

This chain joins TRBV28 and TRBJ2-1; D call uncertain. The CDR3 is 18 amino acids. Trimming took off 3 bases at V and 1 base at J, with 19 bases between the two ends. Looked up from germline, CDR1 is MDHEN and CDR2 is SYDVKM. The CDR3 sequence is CASSFPPWVGESYNEQFF. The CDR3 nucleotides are TGTGCCAGCAGTTTCCCCCCGTGGGTGGGCGAGTCCTACAATGAGCAGTTCTTC.

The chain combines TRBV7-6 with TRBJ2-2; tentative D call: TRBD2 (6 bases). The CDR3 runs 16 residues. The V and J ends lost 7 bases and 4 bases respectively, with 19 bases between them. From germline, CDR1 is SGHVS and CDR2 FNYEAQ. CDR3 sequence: CASTHLSGERTGELFF. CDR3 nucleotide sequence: TGTGCCAGCACCCACCTCTCGGGGGAACGCACCGGGGAGCTGTTTTTT.

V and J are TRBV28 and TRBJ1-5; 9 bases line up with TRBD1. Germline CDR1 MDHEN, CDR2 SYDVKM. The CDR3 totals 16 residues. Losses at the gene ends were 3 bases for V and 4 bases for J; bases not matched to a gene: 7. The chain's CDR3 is CASSFFPGTGNQPQHF. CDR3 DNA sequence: TGTGCCAGCAGTTTTTTCCCAGGGACAGGGAATCAGCCCCAGCATTTT.

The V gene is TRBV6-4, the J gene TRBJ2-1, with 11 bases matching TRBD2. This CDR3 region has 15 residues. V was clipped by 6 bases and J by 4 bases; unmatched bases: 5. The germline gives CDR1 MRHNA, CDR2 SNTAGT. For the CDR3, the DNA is TGTGCCAGCAGCGCACTAGCGGGAGTTTACAATGAGCAGTTCTTC. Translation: CASSALAGVYNEQFF.

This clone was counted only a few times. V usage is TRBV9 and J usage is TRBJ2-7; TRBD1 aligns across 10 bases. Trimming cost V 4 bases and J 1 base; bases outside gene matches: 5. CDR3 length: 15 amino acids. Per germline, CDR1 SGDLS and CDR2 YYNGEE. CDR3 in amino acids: CASSPGQGISYEQYF. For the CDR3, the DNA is TGTGCCAGCAGCCCGGGACAGGGGATATCCTACGAGCAGTACTTC.

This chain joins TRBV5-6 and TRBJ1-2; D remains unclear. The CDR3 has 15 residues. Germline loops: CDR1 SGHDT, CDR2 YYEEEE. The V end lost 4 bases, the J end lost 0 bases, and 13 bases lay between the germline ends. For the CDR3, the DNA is TGTGCCAGCAGCGGAGAACAGTGGACTAACTATGGCTACACCTTC. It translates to CASSGEQWTNYGYTF.

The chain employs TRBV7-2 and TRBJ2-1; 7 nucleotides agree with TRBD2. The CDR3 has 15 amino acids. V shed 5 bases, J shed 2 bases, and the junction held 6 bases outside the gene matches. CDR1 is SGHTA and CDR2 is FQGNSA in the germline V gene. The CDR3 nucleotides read TGTGCCAGCAGCCTCCGGGACTATGCCTACAATGAGCAGTTCTTC. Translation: CASSLRDYAYNEQFF.

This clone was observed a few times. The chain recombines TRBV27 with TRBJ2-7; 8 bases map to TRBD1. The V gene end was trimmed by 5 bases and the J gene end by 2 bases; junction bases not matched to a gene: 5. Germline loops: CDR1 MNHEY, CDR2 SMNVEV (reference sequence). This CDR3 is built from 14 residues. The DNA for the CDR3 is TGTGCCAGCAGTCCCGACAGGGGACCCTACGAGCAGTACTTC. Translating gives CASSPDRGPYEQYF.